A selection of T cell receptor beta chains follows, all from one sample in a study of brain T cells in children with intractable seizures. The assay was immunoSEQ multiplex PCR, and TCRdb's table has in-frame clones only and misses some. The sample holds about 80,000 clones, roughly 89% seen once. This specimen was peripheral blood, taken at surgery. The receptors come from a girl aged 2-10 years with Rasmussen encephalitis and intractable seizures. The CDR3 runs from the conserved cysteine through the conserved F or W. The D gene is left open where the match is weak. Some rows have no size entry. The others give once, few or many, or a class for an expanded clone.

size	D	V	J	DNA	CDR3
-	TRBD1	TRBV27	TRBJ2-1	TGTGCCAGCAGTTTACCGGGACAGGGGCGGGACAATGAGCAGTTCTTC	CASSLPGQGRDNEQFF
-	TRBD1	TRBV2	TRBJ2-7	TGTGCCAGCAGTTGGGACAGGGGGGAGCAGTACTTC	CASSWDRGEQYF
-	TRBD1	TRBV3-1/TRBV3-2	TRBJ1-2	TGTGCCAGCAGCCAGGGAGGGACAGGGGCCGGCTACACCTTC	CASSQGGTGAGYTF
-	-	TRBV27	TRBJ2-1	TGTGCCAGCAGTCCTCAGAGGGGGATTAACCACCTTGACAATGAGCAGTTCTTC	CASSPQRGINHLDNEQFF
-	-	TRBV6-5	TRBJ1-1	TGTGCCAGCAGTTACCGACAAGACACTGAAGCTTTCTTT	CASSYRQDTEAFF
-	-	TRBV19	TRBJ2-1	TGTGCCAGTAGTATAGGCCTGGGACTTAGAGGGGCCAATGAGCAGTTCTTC	CASSIGLGLRGANEQFF
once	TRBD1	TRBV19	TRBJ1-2	TGTGCCAGTAGTTGGGACAGGGTGTATGGCTACACCTTC	CASSWDRVYGYTF
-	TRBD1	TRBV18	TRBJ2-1	TGTGCCAGCTCACCAATCAGACAGACAGGGTCGTCCTACAATGAGCAGTTCTTC	CASSPIRQTGSSYNEQFF
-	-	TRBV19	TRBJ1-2	TGTGCCAGTAGTGCCCATCACCCGGACAGCCGCAGCTATGGCTACACCTTC	CASSAHHPDSRSYGYTF
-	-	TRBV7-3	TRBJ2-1	TGTGCCAGCAGCTTAAGCCCGACGTTGGGCAATGAGCAGTTCTTC	CASSLSPTLGNEQFF
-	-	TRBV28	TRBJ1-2	TGTGCCAGCAGTTTAGGCCCGACCGGCTACTATGGCTACACCTTC	CASSLGPTGYYGYTF
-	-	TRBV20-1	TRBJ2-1	TGCAGTGCTATCTGGGCGGGGGAGCAGTTCTTC	CSAIWAGEQFF
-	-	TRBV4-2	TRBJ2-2	TGTGCCAGCAGCCGAACAGACACCGGGGAGCTGTTTTTT	CASSRTDTGELFF
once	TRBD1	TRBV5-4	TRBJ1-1	TGTGCCAGCAGCTTAGACAGGGGGCTGGGGACTGAAGCTTTCTTT	CASSLDRGLGTEAFF
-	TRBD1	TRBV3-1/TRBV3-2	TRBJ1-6	TGTGCCAGCAGCCTGTCAGGGGGCGGGATGGTCCACTTT	CASSLSGGGMVHF
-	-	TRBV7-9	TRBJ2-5	TGTGCCAGCAGCTTTGGTGGCAGCCGGTACCAAGAGACCCAGTACTTC	CASSFGGSRYQETQYF
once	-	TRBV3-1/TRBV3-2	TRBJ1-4	TGTGCCAGCAGCCAGCGCGCAGATGGTTTCGGTGAAAAACTGTTTTTT	CASSQRADGFGEKLFF
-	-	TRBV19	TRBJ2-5	TGTGCCAGTAGTATGGGAATACCCCTCGATTCTGGGACCCAGTACTTC	CASSMGIPLDSGTQYF
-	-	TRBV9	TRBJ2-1	TGTGCCAGGAGACGGTACAATGAGCAGTTCTTC	CARRRYNEQFF
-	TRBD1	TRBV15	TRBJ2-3	TGTGCCACCAGCAGAGATCGTCGGAACAGGGGAACAGATACGCAGTATTTT	CATSRDRRNRGTDTQYF
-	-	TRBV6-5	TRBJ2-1	TGTGCCAGCAGTACGACGTCTATCAATGAGCAGTTCTTC	CASSTTSINEQFF
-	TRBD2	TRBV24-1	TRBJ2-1	TGTGCCACCAGTGTCAGCGGGACTCGTCGATACAATGAGCAGTTCTTC	CATSVSGTRRYNEQFF
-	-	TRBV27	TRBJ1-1	TGTGCCAGCAGACCGACAGGCAGCACTGAAGCTTTCTTT	CASRPTGSTEAFF
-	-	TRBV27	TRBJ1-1	TGTGCCAGCAGTTGGGGGGTCGGCACTGAAGCTTTCTTT	CASSWGVGTEAFF
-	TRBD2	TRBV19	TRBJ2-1	TGTGCCAGTAGTATAGCGGGGGGGCCGAGTGAGCAGTTCTTC	CASSIAGGPSEQFF
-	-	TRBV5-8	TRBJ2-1	TGTGCCAGCAGCTTAAATGAGCAGTTCTTC	CASSLNEQFF
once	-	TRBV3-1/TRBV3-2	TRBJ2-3	TGTGCCAGCAGCCAAGTCGAGGGACGGGGGACGGATACGCAGTATTTT	CASSQVEGRGTDTQYF
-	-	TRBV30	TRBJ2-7	TGTGCCTGGAGTCTCCGGGACTCGACATTCAAGCAGTACTTC	CAWSLRDSTFKQYF
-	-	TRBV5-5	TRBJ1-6	TGTGCCAGCAGCGGGGAACAGTTTTCCAATTCACCCCTCCACTTT	CASSGEQFSNSPLHF
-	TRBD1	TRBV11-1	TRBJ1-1	TGTGCCAGCAGCTTACTGCAGGGGGCAGGCACTGAAGCTTTCTTT	CASSLLQGAGTEAFF
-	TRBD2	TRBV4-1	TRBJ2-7	TGCGCCAGCAGCCAAGCCAGCGGGAGCCCAGTCTACGAGCAGTACTTC	CASSQASGSPVYEQYF
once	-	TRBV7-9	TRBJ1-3	TGTGCCAGCAGACGGGGCTCTGGAAACACCATATATTTT	CASRRGSGNTIYF
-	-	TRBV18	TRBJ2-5	TGTGCCAGCTCACCAGCGTTGGGAGAGGAGACCCAGTACTTC	CASSPALGEETQYF
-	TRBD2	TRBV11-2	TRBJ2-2	TGTGCCAGCAGCGGCGGTAGCGGGAGCAACACCGGGGAGCTGTTTTTT	CASSGGSGSNTGELFF
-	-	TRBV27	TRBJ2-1	TGTGCCAGCAGTGTAAACCCCGGGGGAAGCTCCTACAATGAGCAGTTCTTC	CASSVNPGGSSYNEQFF
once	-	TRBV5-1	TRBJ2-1	TGCGCCAGCAGCTTTAGCGCCCCAAGCAGGAATGAGCAGTTCTTC	CASSFSAPSRNEQFF
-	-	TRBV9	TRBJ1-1	TGTGCCAGCAGCCCCCAGACCGGCCTGGATGCTTTCTTT	CASSPQTGLDAFF
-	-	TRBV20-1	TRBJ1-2	TGCAGTGCCCAGGACTATGGCTACACCTTC	CSAQDYGYTF
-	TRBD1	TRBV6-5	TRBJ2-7	TGTGCCAGCAGTTACAAGACAGGGACAGGAGGCTACGAGCAGTACTTC	CASSYKTGTGGYEQYF
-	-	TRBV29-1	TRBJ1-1	TGCAGCGTGGAGAGAGGAGGGGACACTGAAGCTTTCTTT	CSVERGGDTEAFF
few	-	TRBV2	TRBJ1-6	TGTGCCAGCAGGATGGAGGATTTCAATTCACCCCTCCACTTT	CASRMEDFNSPLHF
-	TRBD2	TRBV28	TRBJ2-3	TGTGCCAGCAGTCCACTCAAGCGGGGGGGGTACACAGATACGCAGTATTTT	CASSPLKRGGYTDTQYF
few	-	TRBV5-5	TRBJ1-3	TGTGCCAGCAGCTCATCAGTGAACTCTGGAAACACCATATATTTT	CASSSSVNSGNTIYF
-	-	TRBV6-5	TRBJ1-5	TGTGCCAGCAGAAGGAGACAGGGCAATCAGCCCCAGCATTTT	CASRRRQGNQPQHF
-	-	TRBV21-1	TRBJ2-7	TGTGCCAGCCTATTTTCAGGGGCCCGGGAGCAGTACTTC	CASLFSGAREQYF
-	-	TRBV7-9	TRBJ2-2	TGTGCCAGCACCCTGGGTGAGACCGGGGAGCTGTTTTTT	CASTLGETGELFF
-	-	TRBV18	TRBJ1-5	TGTGCCAGCTCACAACAGGGAGGGAATCAGCCCCAGCATTTT	CASSQQGGNQPQHF
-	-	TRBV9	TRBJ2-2	TGTGCCAGCACCCCTCGGGGGTTGGCCGGGGAGCTGTTTTTT	CASTPRGLAGELFF